The T cell receptor beta chain under discussion was sequenced for a study of PD-1 blockade in classical Hodgkin lymphoma. Study-wide findings and caveats: Complete responders showed a baseline diversity that resembled the diversity of newly diagnosed patients.

A note on this clone: Antigen: not known.

Described time point: cycle 4 day 1 (C4D1), after 5 to 7 weeks of nivolumab. Every patient was affected by relapse after autologous stem cell transplantation, while exposure to brentuximab vedotin was not uniform. Magnetic negative selection of thawed PBMCs was the method by which CD4+ T cells were purified. V lost 3 bases, J lost 0 bases, and 6 bases lay in between. The CDR3 has 14 residues. Germline V gene sequence: CDR1 ENHRY, CDR2 SYGVKD. Using immunoSEQ multiplex PCR, the repertoire was profiled, and TCRdb retains in-frame clones only, with some absent. Found here are some 22,000 clones, approximately 70% of them singletons; the top ten hold roughly 1.2%.

The input for sequencing was CD4+ T cells from blood, taken before the fourth cycle of nivolumab. This receptor was obtained from a human donor with classical Hodgkin lymphoma. The chain uses TRBV10-3 and TRBJ1-3; D is undetermined. The CDR3 is CAISDGFSGNTIYF. CDR3 coding DNA: TGTGCCATCAGTGACGGTTTCTCTGGAAACACCATATATTTT.